The 12 T cell receptor beta chains given below trace back to one sample, sequenced in a study of T cell responses to AZD1222 COVID-19 vaccine (dated by TCRdb to the early 2020s). The library was obtained by the immunoSEQ multiplex PCR assay. Not all clones reach the TCRdb copy of this immuneACCESS table, which keeps in-frame sequences only. Checked studies attribute under half of the gap to unresolved V genes and leave the rest unexplained. In all, the sample holds 120,000 or so clones, and 85% to 90% of those were seen once. More than 9.5% of the sample is in the top ten clones. Reading the label with the study, this specimen's time point is: baseline before first vaccination. Taken with the paper, the label for treatment or condition translates to: meningococcal conjugate vaccine given as trial control. This specimen was peripheral blood, taken on day 0 of MenACWY control vaccination. Every receptor here comes from an adult in good health.

The rearrangement joins TRBV9 to TRBJ2-1; 10 nucleotides agree with TRBD2. With 3 bases clipped from V and 9 bases from J, the junction kept 18 bases outside the gene matches. CDR1 and CDR2 from the germline V gene are SGDLS and YYNGEE. This CDR3 is built from 18 residues. CDR3 residues: CASSGGRDKSSGSPEQFF. CDR3 nucleotide sequence: TGTGCCAGCAGCGGGGGAAGGGACAAATCTAGCGGGAGCCCTGAGCAGTTCTTC.

J is TRBJ2-2 and V is TRBV5-1, with 11 bases lining up with TRBD2. This CDR3 has 16 amino acids. Germline V lookup: CDR1 SGHRS, CDR2 YFSETQ. Germline trimming cut 4 bases from V and 1 base from J; bases unmatched to any gene: 3. The CDR3 nucleotides read TGCGCCAGCAGCCCAGGGACTAGCGGGAACACCGGGGAGCTGTTTTTT. This encodes CASSPGTSGNTGELFF.

The V gene is TRBV7-9, the J gene TRBJ1-4; no clear D gene. The CDR3 loop spans 15 amino acids. Germline assignment: CDR1 SEHNR and CDR2 FQNEAQ (reference sequence). V was cut by 4 bases and J by 0 bases, with 9 bases left in between. The CDR3 DNA follows: TGTGCCAGCAGCTCCGGGCCTTCAACTAATGAAAAACTGTTTTTT. This gives the protein CASSSGPSTNEKLFF.

This chain uses TRBV7-9 with TRBJ2-2, with 12 bases fitting TRBD2. The CDR3 consists of 16 residues. V lost 5 bases and J lost 5; bases outside the gene matches: 6. The germline V gene has CDR1 SEHNR and CDR2 FQNEAQ (reference sequence). DNA for the CDR3: TGTGCCAGCAGCCTAGGGACTAGCGGGTGGACCGGGGAGCTGTTTTTT. Amino acid sequence: CASSLGTSGWTGELFF.

This chain joins TRBV10-3 and TRBJ2-3; D ambiguous. This CDR3 is built from 14 residues. Deletions cut 10 bases from V and 0 bases from J, with 14 bases between. Looked up from germline, CDR1 is ENHRY and CDR2 is SYGVKD. In DNA form, the CDR3 reads TGTGCCAACATGCGGCCTCCTAGCACAGATACGCAGTATTTT. It is translated as CANMRPPSTDTQYF.

CDR3 DNA sequence: TGTGCCAGCAGTTACGACCCAGCACAGCGGCAGTTCTTC. It is translated as CASSYDPAQRQFF. The genes are TRBV6-5 and TRBJ2-1, with no clear D. The CDR3 loop spans 13 amino acids. Looked up from germline, CDR1 is MNHEY and CDR2 is SVGAGI. Trimming pared 2 bases from V and 12 bases from J, leaving 14 bases between.

The genes are TRBV6-1 and TRBJ1-6; no definite D call. The CDR3 spans 16 residues. Trimming took off 0 bases at V and 5 bases at J, with 11 bases between the two ends. The germline CDR1 and CDR2 sequences are MNHNS and SASEGT. The CDR3 region is CASSEALAGNNSPLHF. The CDR3 bases are TGTGCCAGCAGTGAAGCGCTGGCCGGCAATAATTCACCCCTCCACTTT.

CDR3 in DNA: TGTGCCAGCAGCCCCGGGACAGGGGCCTACGAGCAGTACTTC. Amino acid sequence: CASSPGTGAYEQYF. This chain uses TRBV2 with TRBJ2-7; 10 bases are shared with TRBD1. J gave up 2 bases and V 6 bases, and 4 bases lay outside the gene matches. In germline, CDR1 is SNHLY, CDR2 FYNNEI. The CDR3 totals 14 residues. Variable domain in full (rest from reference TRBV2 and TRBJ2-7): EPEVTQTPSHQVTQMGQEVILRCVPISNHLYFYWYRQILGQKVEFLVSFYNNEISEKSEIFDDQFSVERPDGSNFTLKIRSTKLEDSAMYFCASSPGTGAYEQYFGPGTRLTVT.

This clone was seen a single time. CDR3 sequence reads: CASSLKGSSYNEQFF. Here the CDR3 DNA reads TGTGCCAGCAGCTTAAAGGGAAGCTCCTACAATGAGCAGTTCTTC. The rearrangement joins TRBV7-9 to TRBJ2-1; D gene ambiguous. Trimming took off 2 bases at V and 0 bases at J, with 8 bases between the two ends. The CDR3 has 15 residues. The germline V gene has CDR1 SEHNR and CDR2 FQNEAQ (reference sequence).

The chain combines TRBV2 with TRBJ1-5; no clear D. Germline CDR1 and CDR2: SNHLY and FYNNEI. V lost 6 bases to trimming and J lost 3 bases, with 15 bases between them. The CDR3 has 15 amino acids. In nucleotides, the CDR3 is TGTGCCAGCAGACAGTCATGGGGTCCCAATCAGCCCCAGCATTTT. Residues: CASRQSWGPNQPQHF.

This chain links TRBV19 with TRBJ2-7; 15 nucleotides match TRBD2. Trimming took 3 bases from V and 4 from J; bases not matched to a gene: 13. CDR1 is LNHDA, CDR2 SQIVND, per germline (reference sequence). The CDR3 loop spans 19 amino acids. The CDR3 DNA follows: TGTGCCAGTAGTATCCACGGACTAGCGGGAGGGCCGGGGGGATACGAGCAGTACTTC. The encoded protein is CASSIHGLAGGPGGYEQYF.

The chain recombines TRBV4-1 with TRBJ1-4, with D unresolved. Trimming shortened V by 1 base and J by 0 bases, and 12 bases separated the two germline ends. Germline loops: CDR1 MGHRA, CDR2 YSYEKL. CDR3 size: 17 residues. CDR3 nucleotides: TGCGCCAGCAGCCAAGGCCCGAACGGTGCAACTAATGAAAAACTGTTTTTT. It specifies CASSQGPNGATNEKLFF.